The 26 T cell receptor beta chains given below trace back to one sample, sequenced in a study of T cells in women clearing cervical HPV infection (dated by TCRdb to the late 2010s). The library relied on the immunoSEQ multiplex PCR assay. TCRdb's version of the immuneACCESS table is confined to in-frame rearrangements and falls short of the full clone set. An unresolved V gene accounts for under half of the shortfall where checked; the remainder is of unknown origin. The data table for this sample lists nearly 20,000 clones. The ten largest clones represent roughly 3.2% of the sample. The sample consisted of blood buffy coat. All receptors derive from a woman aged 18-70 years with a cervical HPV16 infection that either progressed to CIN3+ or cleared (not recorded which).

Of note for this clone: The read is 3 residues too short to cover the CDR3 end, so that end is filled in from the germline J gene. This chain uses TRBV7-9 with TRBJ2-7; no firm D call. The germline V gene encodes CDR1 SEHNR and CDR2 FQNEAQ (reference sequence). V was trimmed by 5 bases and J by 2 bases, leaving 16 bases between them. This CDR3 spans 15 amino acids. The CDR3 loop reads CASSTTEQMTYEQYF. The covered CDR3 bases are TGTGCCAGCAGCACAACAGAGCAAATGACCTACGAG.

Details on this clone: The read stops 3 residues short of the end of the CDR3; the missing end is completed from the germline J gene. The rearrangement joins TRBV4-1 to TRBJ1-1, with 8 nucleotides matching TRBD1. CDR3 size: 16 residues. Looked up from germline, CDR1 is MGHRA and CDR2 is YSYEKL. V was clipped by 0 bases and J by 0 bases; unmatched bases: 3. CDR3 DNA, as far as it was read: TGCGCCAGCAGCCAAGATCAGGGGGCCATGAACACTGAA. Residues: CASSQDQGAMNTE. The entire CDR3 protein is CASSQDQGAMNTEAFF.

Points on this clone: The read ends 3 residues shy of where the CDR3 ends; the end is completed using the germline J gene. The chain is built from TRBV20-1 and TRBJ2-3; D is perhaps TRBD2 (6 bases). Germline CDR1 reads DFQATT; CDR2 reads SNEGSKA (reference sequence). Between the trimmed V and J ends, which lost 3 bases and 2 bases, there was a span of 15 bases. The CDR3 is 15 amino acids. CDR3 sequence reads: CSASDRDSYTDTQYF. CDR3 DNA (partial): TGCAGTGCTAGCGACCGGGACTCCTACACAGATACG.

Notes on this clone: The sequence runs out 3 residues before the end of the CDR3; the remainder is reconstructed from the germline J gene. The genes are TRBV5-4 and TRBJ1-1; the D gene is possibly TRBD1 (5 bases). Germline V gene lookup returns CDR1 SGHNT and CDR2 YYREEE (reference sequence). V was trimmed by 1 base and J by 3 bases, leaving 13 bases between them. This CDR3 has 15 amino acids. The sequenced part of the CDR3 DNA is TGTGCCAGCAGCTTGAGGGGAGGGATGGACACTGAA. Protein sequence: CASSLRGGMDTE. The entire CDR3 protein is CASSLRGGMDTEAFF.

The CDR3 DNA, read in part, is TGTGCCAGCAGCACCGGGACAGGGGATAATGAA. Translated: CASSTGTGDNE. The entire CDR3 is CASSTGTGDNEAFF. The chain has TRBV5-4 and TRBJ1-1, with 10 bases that match TRBD1. The CDR3 is cut off 3 residues early in the read; its end comes from the germline J gene. V shed 4 bases, J shed 7 bases, and the junction held 7 bases outside the gene matches. This CDR3 comprises 14 residues. Germline V gene sequence: CDR1 SGHNT, CDR2 YYREEE (reference sequence).

This clone counts as medium-sized by frequency. The CDR3 goes on 3 residues after the read ends, and that part is filled in from the germline J gene. The chain joins TRBV5-5 to TRBJ1-1; D is uncertain. V was pared by 5 bases and J by 1 base, with 6 bases between. Germline V gene sequence: CDR1 SGHKS, CDR2 YYEKEE (reference sequence). This CDR3 contains 12 residues. CDR3 in amino acids: CASRAPNTEAFF. CDR3 bases read: TGTGCCAGCAGGGCCCCGAACACTGAA.

As regards this clone: The read ends 3 residues early relative to the CDR3; the germline J gene fills the gap. This chain connects TRBV5-4 to TRBJ1-2, with TRBD1 matching over 7 bases. Looked up from germline, CDR1 is SGHNT and CDR2 is YYREEE (reference sequence). This CDR3 comprises 14 residues. CDR3 DNA (partial): TGTGCCAGCAGCTTGGAGGGCAGGGGGAGAGGC. Its protein is CASSLEGRGRG. Given in full, the CDR3 is CASSLEGRGRGYTF.

Turning to this clone: The read ends 3 residues shy of where the CDR3 ends; the end is completed using the germline J gene. The chain recombines TRBV4-2 with TRBJ2-2, with TRBD2 as a possible D gene (6 bases). V was trimmed by 0 bases and J by 6 bases, leaving 14 bases between them. Germline V lookup: CDR1 LGHNA, CDR2 YNFKEQ. The CDR3 is 16 amino acids. The sequenced part of the CDR3 DNA is TGTGCCAGCAGCCAAGATCTCGCTGCGGGGCCCGGGGAG. Its translation is CASSQDLAAGPGE. The whole CDR3 sequence is CASSQDLAAGPGELFF.

For this clone: The observed sequence ends 3 residues before the CDR3 terminus, with the missing tail filled in from the germline J gene. The chain carries TRBV7-9 and TRBJ1-6, with 7 nucleotides matching TRBD1. Germline-derived CDR1 and CDR2 are SEHNR and FQNEAQ (reference sequence). Trimming cost V 4 bases and J 2 bases; bases outside gene matches: 2. The CDR3 consists of 15 residues. Partial CDR3 DNA: TGTGCCAGCAGCTGGGGGACAGCCTATAATTCACCC. This encodes CASSWGTAYNSP. The CDR3 in full is CASSWGTAYNSPLHF.

Comments on this clone: The read ends 3 residues early relative to the CDR3; the germline J gene fills the gap. This sequence joins TRBV9 and TRBJ1-3, with a weak D call TRBD1 (6 bases). Per germline, CDR1 SGDLS and CDR2 YYNGEE. The V gene lost 1 base and the J gene lost 4 bases, with 15 bases spanning the gap. CDR3 length: 16 amino acids. Partial CDR3 DNA: TGTGCCAGCAGCGTATCCACTCCGGACAGAGGAAACACC. Residues: CASSVSTPDRGNT. The full CDR3 is CASSVSTPDRGNTIYF.

Details on this clone: The read is 3 residues too short to cover the CDR3 end, so that end is filled in from the germline J gene. The chain joins TRBV12-3 or TRBV12-4 to TRBJ2-1; no clear D. The CDR3 sequence is 13 residues long. The germline V and J ends were trimmed by 3 bases and 8 bases, with 11 bases remaining between them. The CDR3 sequence is CASSFSLDYEQFF. CDR3 DNA (partial): TGTGCCAGCAGTTTCTCCCTAGACTATGAG.

Details on this clone: The CDR3 is cut off 3 residues early in the read; its end comes from the germline J gene. The gene calls are TRBV7-6 and TRBJ2-1; a weak D match, TRBD2 (5 bases). CDR3 length equals 14 residues. Germline lookup yields CDR1 SGHVS and CDR2 FNYEAQ. Trimming took 2 bases from V and 4 from J, leaving 9 bases between them. The CDR3 bases that were read are TGTGCCAGCAGCTTACTTCGGGGTTACAATGAG. Residues: CASSLLRGYNE. The complete CDR3 protein is CASSLLRGYNEQFF. The whole variable domain, filled in from reference TRBV7-6 and TRBJ2-1, reads GAGVSQSPRYKVTKRGQDVALRCDPISGHVSLYWYRQALGQGPEFLTYFNYEAQQDKSGLPNDRFSAERPEGSISTLTIQRTEQRDSAMYRCASSLLRGYNEQFFGPGTRLTVL.

In regard to this clone: The read finishes 3 residues shy of the CDR3 end, and the germline J gene is used to complete it. The rearrangement uses TRBV20-1 and TRBJ2-5; D unresolved. The CDR3 has 13 amino acids. V lost 0 bases to trimming and J lost 6 bases, with 11 bases between them. The germline V gene encodes CDR1 DFQATT and CDR2 SNEGSKA (reference sequence). The CDR3 here is CSARDNTPKTQYF. Partial CDR3 DNA: TGCAGTGCTAGAGATAACACCCCAAAGACC.

Comment on this clone: The CDR3 extends 3 residues past the end of the read, so its final part is completed from the germline J gene. This chain links TRBV4-2 with TRBJ2-7; 11 bases are a match to TRBD2. Germline loops: CDR1 LGHNA, CDR2 YNFKEQ. This CDR3 comprises 15 residues. V lost 0 bases and J lost 3; bases outside the gene matches: 1. CDR3 region: CASSQELAGGYEQYF. The sequenced part of the CDR3 DNA is TGTGCCAGCAGCCAAGAGCTAGCGGGGGGCTACGAG.

Comments on this clone: The sequenced fragment ends 3 residues before the CDR3 boundary, so the rest is inferred from the germline J gene. This chain joins TRBV5-1 and TRBJ1-6, with no clear D. The CDR3 consists of 15 residues. Germline assignment: CDR1 SGHRS and CDR2 YFSETQ. The V and J ends lost 4 bases and 7 bases respectively, with 15 bases between them. CDR3 DNA, as far as it was read: TGCGCCAGCAGCCGACCCCGGGTTGGGAATTCACCC. This codes for CASSRPRVGNSP. The complete CDR3 reads CASSRPRVGNSPLHF.

Concerning this clone: Sequencing ends 3 residues short of the CDR3 end; the germline J gene provides the rest. The V and J genes are TRBV7-9 and TRBJ2-7; TRBD1 is a possible D gene (6 bases). This CDR3 comprises 14 residues. The germline gives CDR1 SEHNR, CDR2 FQNEAQ (reference sequence). V was cut by 1 base and J by 3 bases, with 10 bases left in between. CDR3: CASSLVQGNYEQYF. The CDR3 bases that were read are TGTGCCAGCAGCTTAGTCCAGGGGAACTACGAG.

A note on this clone: The read gets to within 3 residues of the CDR3 end, and the germline J gene fills in the rest. This chain links TRBV29-1 with TRBJ2-3, with TRBD1 matching 7 bases. Trimming took 4 bases from V and 4 from J; bases not matched to a gene: 11. This CDR3 comprises 15 residues. CDR1 is SQVTM and CDR2 is ANQGSEA in the germline V gene. This chain's CDR3 is CSVASQGIRADTQYF. The sequenced CDR3 bases are TGCAGCGTTGCATCACAGGGGATTCGCGCAGATACG.

To note about this clone: The CDR3 end falls 3 residues outside the read, so it is completed with the germline J gene. V and J are TRBV5-4 and TRBJ1-1, with D perhaps TRBD1 (5 bases). Germline V gene lookup returns CDR1 SGHNT and CDR2 YYREEE (reference sequence). The V end was cut by 0 bases, the J end by 5 bases, with 11 bases between. This CDR3 is built from 14 residues. The part of the CDR3 DNA that was read is TGTGCCAGCAGCTTGGCCGGGGGTCGGACTGAA. This gives the protein CASSLAGGRTE. The full CDR3 protein reads CASSLAGGRTEAFF.

For this clone: With the read ending 3 residues before the CDR3 end, the germline J gene is used to fill in that end. J is TRBJ2-7 and V is TRBV10-2, with 11 bases matching TRBD1. CDR1 and CDR2 from the germline V gene are WSHSY and SAAADI. This CDR3 is built from 15 residues. The V gene end was trimmed by 6 bases and the J gene end by 4 bases; junction bases not matched to a gene: 8. The part of the CDR3 DNA that was read is TGCGCCAGCAGACCCGGGACAGGGGGTGTGTACGAG. It encodes CASRPGTGGVYE. The entire CDR3 reads CASRPGTGGVYEQYF.

As for this clone: The read terminates 3 residues ahead of where the CDR3 ends, so the germline J gene completes it. The chain carries TRBV5-1 and TRBJ2-1, with 9 bases aligning to TRBD1. The ends lost 5 bases at V and 6 bases at J; junction bases unmatched: 6. The V gene's germline CDR1 is SGHRS and CDR2 YFSETQ. This CDR3 has 14 residues. The CDR3 loop reads CASREQGAANEQFF. Partial CDR3 DNA: TGCGCCAGCAGGGAACAGGGGGCGGCCAATGAG.

As to this clone: From the germline J gene comes the end of the CDR3, since the read stops 3 residues before it. The chain carries TRBV18 and TRBJ2-7, with no clear D. Trimming left V 4 bases short and J 2 bases short, with 9 bases between. The CDR3 sequence is 13 residues long. In germline, CDR1 is KGHSH, CDR2 LQKENI. The CDR3 protein is CASSQTEAYEQYF. The covered CDR3 bases are TGTGCCAGCTCACAAACAGAAGCCTACGAG.

As regards this clone: The DNA ends 3 residues before the CDR3 does, and the rest of the CDR3 is filled in from the germline J gene. This chain links TRBV10-1 with TRBJ2-1; 7 bases agree with TRBD2. Germline CDR1 reads WNHNN; CDR2 reads SYGVQD (reference sequence). V trimming: 7 bases; J trimming: 7 bases; junction bases outside the gene matches: 7. CDR3 size: 13 residues. The CDR3 bases that were read are TGCGCCAGCACCCTGCCTAGCGGTAATGAG. Protein: CASTLPSGNE. The entire CDR3 reads CASTLPSGNEQFF.

Of note for this clone: The DNA ends 3 residues before the CDR3 does, and the rest of the CDR3 is filled in from the germline J gene. The V gene is TRBV18, the J gene TRBJ1-1; TRBD1 might be the D (5 bases). CDR1 KGHSH and CDR2 LQKENI come from the germline V gene. This CDR3 has 15 amino acids. The V gene lost 1 base and the J gene lost 5 bases, with 14 bases spanning the gap. The CDR3 is CASSPRVQGRTEAFF. The CDR3 bases that were read are TGTGCCAGCTCACCACGGGTCCAGGGAAGAACTGAA. Combining the CDR3 with reference TRBV18 and TRBJ1-1 gives the whole variable domain NAGVMQNPRHLVRRRGQEARLRCSPMKGHSHVYWYRQLPEEGLKFMVYLQKENIIDESGMPKERFSAEFPKEGPSILRIQQVVRGDSAAYFCASSPRVQGRTEAFFGQGTRLTVV.

For this clone: The read ends 3 residues shy of where the CDR3 ends; the end is completed using the germline J gene. The J gene is TRBJ2-5, the V gene TRBV10-2; 8 positions match TRBD1. The CDR3 totals 13 residues. Germline assignment: CDR1 WSHSY and CDR2 SAAADI. The V segment lost 6 bases and the J segment 5 bases; nucleotides outside the gene matches: 5. Incomplete CDR3 DNA: TGCGCCAGCAGGGACAGGGCCAGGGAGACC. This encodes CASRDRARET. The complete CDR3 sequence is CASRDRARETQYF.

As to this clone: Read sequence stops 3 residues before the CDR3 end, and the germline J gene provides the missing end. The rearrangement links TRBV5-1 to TRBJ1-5, with D maybe TRBD1 (5 bases). Trimming stripped 2 bases from V and 0 bases from J, with 15 bases between. The CDR3 runs to 17 residues. Per germline, CDR1 SGHRS and CDR2 YFSETQ. The DNA read from the CDR3 is TGCGCCAGCAGCTTTTGTACAGGTAGGTATAGCAATCAGCCC. It translates to CASSFCTGRYSNQP. The entire CDR3 reads CASSFCTGRYSNQPQHF.

On this clone: The CDR3 extends 3 residues past the end of the read, so its final part is completed from the germline J gene. The chain carries TRBV19 and TRBJ2-5; D ambiguous. The CDR3 is made up of 14 amino acids. Germline V gene sequence: CDR1 LNHDA, CDR2 SQIVND (reference sequence). V was clipped by 4 bases and J by 5 bases, with 14 bases between them. The CDR3 bases that were read are TGTGCCAGTAGTAAATCAGGAACAACGGAGACC. This codes for CASSKSGTTET. The whole CDR3 sequence is CASSKSGTTETQYF.